A selection of T cell receptor beta chains follows, all from one sample in a study of tumor T cells in aggressive B-cell lymphoma. This table comes from immunoSEQ multiplex PCR, and its TCRdb copy is limited to in-frame clones, with some not included. This table holds some 7,000 clones, approximately 78% found once. The sequenced sample was tumor tissue. The receptors come from an adult with diffuse large B cell lymphoma. The CDR3 runs from the conserved cysteine through the conserved F or W. The D gene is left open where the match is weak. The size entry is marked missing in some rows and otherwise reads once, few, many or a size class.

V: TRBV4-1
J: TRBJ2-5
size: .
D: TRBD1
length: 15
DNA: TGCGCCAGCAGCCAAGGACAGGGGACGCAAGAGACCCAGTACTTC
CDR3: CASSQGQGTQETQYF

V: TRBV5-1
J: TRBJ1-1
size: .
D: .
length: 14
DNA: TGCGCCAGCAGCTTGGGAGACAGGAGCACTGAAGCTTTCTTT
CDR3: CASSLGDRSTEAFF

V: TRBV19
J: TRBJ1-1
size: .
D: TRBD1
length: 14
DNA: TGTGCCAGTAGTTCGACAGGGGATGGAACTGAAGCTTTCTTT
CDR3: CASSSTGDGTEAFF

V: TRBV5-4
J: TRBJ1-2
size: .
D: .
length: 12
DNA: TGTGCCAGCTTTGGACAGCTATATGGCTACATCTTC
CDR3: CASFGQLYGYIF

V: TRBV5-1
J: TRBJ1-4
size: .
D: TRBD1
length: 15
DNA: TGCGCCAGCAGCTTGGAGGGACAGGGGGAAGAAAAACTGTTTTTT
CDR3: CASSLEGQGEEKLFF

V: TRBV19
J: TRBJ2-4
size: .
D: .
length: 13
DNA: TGTGCCAGTAGTATAACCTCACTGGACATTCAGTACTTC
CDR3: CASSITSLDIQYF

V: TRBV5-1
J: TRBJ2-7
size: once
D: .
length: 14
DNA: TGCGCCAGCAGTCCCACCTGGGGCTTCTACGAGCAGTACTTC
CDR3: CASSPTWGFYEQYF

V: TRBV9
J: TRBJ1-1
size: .
D: TRBD1
length: 14
DNA: TGTGCCAGCAGCACGGGACAGGGGGATCCTGAAGCTTTCTTT
CDR3: CASSTGQGDPEAFF

V: TRBV28
J: TRBJ1-2
size: .
D: .
length: 13
DNA: TGTGCCAGCAGTTTAGAACACCACTATGGCTACACCTTC
CDR3: CASSLEHHYGYTF

V: TRBV5-1
J: TRBJ2-1
size: .
D: TRBD2
length: 15
DNA: TGCGCCAGCAGCCTCGGACTAGCGGGGGGCAATGAGCAGTTCTTC
CDR3: CASSLGLAGGNEQFF

V: TRBV4-1
J: TRBJ2-1
size: .
D: TRBD2
length: 18
DNA: TGCGCCAGCAGCCAAGATACCTTAGAGACTAGCGCAAACAATGAGCAGTTCTTC
CDR3: CASSQDTLETSANNEQFF

V: TRBV19
J: TRBJ1-1
size: .
D: TRBD1
length: 13
DNA: TGTGCCAGTAGTATCATACAGGGGACTGAAGCTTTCTTT
CDR3: CASSIIQGTEAFF

V: TRBV6-5
J: TRBJ2-1
size: once
D: .
length: 14
DNA: TGTGCCAGCAGTTACAGGGGATCCTACAATGAGCAGTTCTTC
CDR3: CASSYRGSYNEQFF

V: TRBV19
J: TRBJ2-2
size: .
D: .
length: 14
DNA: TGTGCCAGTAGTATGATAGCCGGGACTGGGGAGCTGTTTTTT
CDR3: CASSMIAGTGELFF

V: TRBV2
J: TRBJ1-2
size: .
D: .
length: 13
DNA: TGTGCCAGCAGAAGATCTTCCGCCAGGGGCTACACCTTC
CDR3: CASRRSSARGYTF

V: TRBV4-1
J: TRBJ2-3
size: few
D: TRBD1
length: 15
DNA: TGCGCCAGCAGCCGCGGACAGGGGATTACAGATACGCAGTATTTT
CDR3: CASSRGQGITDTQYF

V: TRBV28
J: TRBJ1-1
size: .
D: .
length: 13
DNA: TGTGCCAGCAGTTTTACGGTGAACACTGAAGCTTTCTTT
CDR3: CASSFTVNTEAFF

V: TRBV27
J: TRBJ2-7
size: .
D: TRBD1
length: 16
DNA: TGTGCCAGCAGCCAAAATCGGGGGACAGGGGGCGGGGAGCAGTACTTC
CDR3: CASSQNRGTGGGEQYF

V: TRBV10-3
J: TRBJ1-2
size: once
D: .
length: 13
DNA: TGTGCCCTCTGGGCGGGGACGGACTATGGCTACACCTTC
CDR3: CALWAGTDYGYTF

V: TRBV6-5
J: TRBJ1-1
size: .
D: .
length: 11
DNA: TGTGCCAGCCCCCGGGGGACTGAAGCTTTCTTT
CDR3: CASPRGTEAFF

V: TRBV6-1
J: TRBJ2-5
size: .
D: .
length: 15
DNA: TGTGCCAGCCCGTGGCCGCTAGCGAGTGTGAAGACCCAGTACTTC
CDR3: CASPWPLASVKTQYF

V: TRBV9
J: TRBJ2-3
size: .
D: .
length: 15
DNA: TGTGCCAGCAGCGTAGAGGGGGACGACACAGATACGCAGTATTTT
CDR3: CASSVEGDDTDTQYF

V: TRBV10-3
J: TRBJ2-1
size: .
D: TRBD2
length: 16
DNA: TGTGCCATCAGTGAGTCGACCGCGGGGGGTTACAATGAGCAGTTCTTC
CDR3: CAISESTAGGYNEQFF

V: TRBV30
J: TRBJ1-1
size: .
D: .
length: 13
DNA: TGTGCCTGGACACCGGGAGGAAACACTGAAGCTTTCTTT
CDR3: CAWTPGGNTEAFF

V: TRBV19
J: TRBJ1-1
size: .
D: .
length: 12
DNA: TGTGCCAGTAAGGACACGAACACTGAAGCTTTCTTT
CDR3: CASKDTNTEAFF

V: TRBV13
J: TRBJ2-3
size: .
D: .
length: 14
DNA: TGTGCCAGCAGCTCCCGCACGGGCACAGATACGCAGTATTTT
CDR3: CASSSRTGTDTQYF

V: TRBV7-6
J: TRBJ2-2
size: .
D: .
length: 15
DNA: TGTGCCAGCAGCTTAGAACAGGAGAACACCGGGGAGCTGTTTTTT
CDR3: CASSLEQENTGELFF

V: TRBV4-1
J: TRBJ1-2
size: .
D: .
length: 16
DNA: TGCGCCAGCAGCCAAGGGGCGGGAAGCGTTAACTATGGCTACACCTTC
CDR3: CASSQGAGSVNYGYTF

V: TRBV9
J: TRBJ2-7
size: .
D: .
length: 13
DNA: TGTGCCAGCAGCTCAGGGGGGATTAGCGAGCAGTACTTC
CDR3: CASSSGGISEQYF

V: TRBV4-3
J: TRBJ2-1
size: .
D: .
length: 15
DNA: TGCGCCAGCAGCCCTACTGACAGCTCCTACAATGAGCAGTTCTTC
CDR3: CASSPTDSSYNEQFF

V: TRBV2
J: TRBJ2-7
size: few
D: .
length: 15
DNA: TGTGCCAGCAGTGAGGGACTCCCTTTTAACTACGAGCAGTACTTC
CDR3: CASSEGLPFNYEQYF

V: TRBV11-2
J: TRBJ2-7
size: few
D: TRBD2
length: 14
DNA: TGTGCCAGCAGCTTATTTCCGGGGGGCTACGAGCAGTACTTC
CDR3: CASSLFPGGYEQYF

V: TRBV14
J: TRBJ1-1
size: .
D: .
length: 13
DNA: TGTGCCAGCAGCCTGCCGGGAGACGCTGAAGCTTTCTTT
CDR3: CASSLPGDAEAFF

V: TRBV7-9
J: TRBJ1-4
size: .
D: .
length: 15
DNA: TGTGCCAGCAGCGATTACGGGGGTACTGATGAAAAACTGTTTTTT
CDR3: CASSDYGGTDEKLFF

V: TRBV18
J: TRBJ2-1
size: .
D: TRBD1
length: 15
DNA: TGTGCCAGCTCACCTACCGGGACAGGGGTTAATGAGCAGTTCTTC
CDR3: CASSPTGTGVNEQFF

V: TRBV7-9
J: TRBJ1-2
size: .
D: .
length: 16
DNA: TGTGCCAGCAGTTTTATGTTGGGGGCGGAACGCTATGGCTACACCTTC
CDR3: CASSFMLGAERYGYTF

V: TRBV4-1
J: TRBJ2-5
size: .
D: TRBD2
length: 17
DNA: TGCGCCAGCAGCCCCGCTAGCGGGGGCCCCCCGGGGGAGACCCAGTACTTC
CDR3: CASSPASGGPPGETQYF

V: TRBV25-1
J: TRBJ1-1
size: once
D: .
length: 14
DNA: TGTGCCAGCAGTGAAGCAGGCAGGGGCTATGAAGCTTTCTTT
CDR3: CASSEAGRGYEAFF

V: TRBV9
J: TRBJ2-1
size: .
D: .
length: 12
DNA: TGTGCCAGCAGCGTAGGTAACAATGAGCAGTTCTTC
CDR3: CASSVGNNEQFF

V: TRBV5-1
J: TRBJ2-5
size: .
D: TRBD2
length: 17
DNA: TGCGCCAGCAGCTTGGAGGGACTAGCGGGGGTTCAAGAGACCCAGTACTTC
CDR3: CASSLEGLAGVQETQYF

V: TRBV11-2
J: TRBJ2-2
size: .
D: TRBD1
length: 16
DNA: TGTGCCAGCAGCTTAGAACAGGGGGCGAACACCGGGGAGCTGTTTTTT
CDR3: CASSLEQGANTGELFF

V: TRBV27
J: TRBJ1-5
size: .
D: .
length: 14
DNA: TGTGCCAGCAGTTCAATCCGGGGACTACAGCCCCAGCATTTT
CDR3: CASSSIRGLQPQHF

V: TRBV15
J: TRBJ2-7
size: .
D: TRBD2
length: 16
DNA: TGTGCCACCAGCAGGGCCCGGCGGGGGGGGACCTACGAGCAGTACTTC
CDR3: CATSRARRGGTYEQYF

V: TRBV19
J: TRBJ2-1
size: once
D: .
length: 15
DNA: TGTGCCAGTAGTTGGTCGTATAGCTCCTACAATGAGCAGTTCTTC
CDR3: CASSWSYSSYNEQFF

V: TRBV7-2
J: TRBJ2-4
size: .
D: TRBD2
length: 17
DNA: TGTGCCAGCAGCTTTTATGGCGCGGGGGGTGTCAAAAACATTCAGTACTTC
CDR3: CASSFYGAGGVKNIQYF

V: TRBV7-9
J: TRBJ1-1
size: .
D: .
length: 13
DNA: TGTGCCAGCAGCCTCCCAGGGACAACTGAAGCTTTCTTT
CDR3: CASSLPGTTEAFF

V: TRBV19
J: TRBJ1-1
size: .
D: .
length: 14
DNA: TGTGCCAGTAGTATAAGCGACGGGAACACTGAAGCTTTCTTT
CDR3: CASSISDGNTEAFF